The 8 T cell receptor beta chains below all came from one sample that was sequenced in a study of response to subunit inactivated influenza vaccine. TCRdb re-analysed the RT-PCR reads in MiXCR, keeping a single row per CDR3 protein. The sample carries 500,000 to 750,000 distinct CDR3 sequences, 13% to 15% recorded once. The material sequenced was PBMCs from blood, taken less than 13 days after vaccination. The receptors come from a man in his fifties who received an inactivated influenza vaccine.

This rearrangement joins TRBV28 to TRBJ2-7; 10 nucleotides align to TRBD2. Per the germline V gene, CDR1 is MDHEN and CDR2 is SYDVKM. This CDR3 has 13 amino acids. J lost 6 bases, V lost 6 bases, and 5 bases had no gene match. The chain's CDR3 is CASRASGSGEQYF. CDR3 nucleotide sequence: TGTGCCAGCAGGGCTAGCGGGAGTGGCGAGCAGTACTTC.

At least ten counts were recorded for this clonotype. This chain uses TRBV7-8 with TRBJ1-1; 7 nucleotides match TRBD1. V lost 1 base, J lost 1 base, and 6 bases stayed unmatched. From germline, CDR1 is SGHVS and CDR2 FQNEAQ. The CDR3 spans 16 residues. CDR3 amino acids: CASSLGRQGGNTEAFF. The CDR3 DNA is TGTGCCAGCAGCTTAGGCCGACAGGGTGGGAACACTGAAGCTTTCTTT.

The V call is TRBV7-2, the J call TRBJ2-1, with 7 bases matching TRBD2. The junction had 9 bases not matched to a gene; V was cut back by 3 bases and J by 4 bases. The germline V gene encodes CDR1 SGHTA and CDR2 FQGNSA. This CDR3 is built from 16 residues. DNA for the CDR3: TGTGCCAGCAGCTTTGGGGCTAGCGGTATTTACAATGAGCAGTTCTTC. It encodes CASSFGASGIYNEQFF.

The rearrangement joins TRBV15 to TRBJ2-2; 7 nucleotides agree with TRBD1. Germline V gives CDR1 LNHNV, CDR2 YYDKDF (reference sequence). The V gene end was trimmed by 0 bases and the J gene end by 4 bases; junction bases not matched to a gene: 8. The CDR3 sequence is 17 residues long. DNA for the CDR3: TGTGCCACCAGCAGAGATCGGGTTAAGGGGGCCACCGGGGAGCTGTTTTTT. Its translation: CATSRDRVKGATGELFF.

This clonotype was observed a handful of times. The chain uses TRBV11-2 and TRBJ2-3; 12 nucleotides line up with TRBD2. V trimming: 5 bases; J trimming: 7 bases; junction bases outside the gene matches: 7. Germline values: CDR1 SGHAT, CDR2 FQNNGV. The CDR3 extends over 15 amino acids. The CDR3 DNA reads TGTGCCAGCAGCCAAGGACTAGCGGGGATGTATACGCAGTATTTT. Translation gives CASSQGLAGMYTQYF.

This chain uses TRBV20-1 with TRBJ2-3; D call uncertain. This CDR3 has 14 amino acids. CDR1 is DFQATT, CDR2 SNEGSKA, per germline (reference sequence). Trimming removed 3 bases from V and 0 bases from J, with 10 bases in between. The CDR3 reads CSASVPQSTDTQYF. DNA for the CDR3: TGCAGTGCTAGTGTGCCACAGAGCACAGATACGCAGTATTTT.

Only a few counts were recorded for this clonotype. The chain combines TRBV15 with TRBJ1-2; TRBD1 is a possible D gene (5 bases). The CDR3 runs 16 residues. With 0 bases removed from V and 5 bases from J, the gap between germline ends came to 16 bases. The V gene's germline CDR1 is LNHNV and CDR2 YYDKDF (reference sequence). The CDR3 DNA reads TGTGCCACCAGCAGAGATCGTAGGGACGGCTTTTATGGCTACACCTTC. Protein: CATSRDRRDGFYGYTF.

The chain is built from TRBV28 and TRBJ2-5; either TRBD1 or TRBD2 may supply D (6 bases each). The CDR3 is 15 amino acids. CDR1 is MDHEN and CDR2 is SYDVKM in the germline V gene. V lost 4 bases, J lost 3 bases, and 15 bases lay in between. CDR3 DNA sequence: TGTGCCAGCAGTTCCCGCACGGGGGCCGAAGAGACCCAGTACTTC. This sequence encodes CASSSRTGAEETQYF.